These 23 T cell receptor beta chains originate from one sample sequenced in a study of T-cell reconstitution after alpha-beta-depleted transplantation in children. Unique molecular identifiers were built into the TCRbeta library. TCRdb passed the PCR reads through MiXCR, listing each CDR3 protein once. The sample lists about 900,000 distinct CDR3 sequences; around 30% were seen once. The sample here was PBMCs, mostly from graft donor cells, taken 360 days after TCRalphabeta/CD19-depleted stem cell transplant. The receptors here all came from a boy younger than two who had a stem cell transplant for SCID, so the T cells may come from the graft donor.

V and J are TRBV7-9 and TRBJ2-7; the match to TRBD1 covers 8 bases. V trimming: 5 bases; J trimming: 0 bases; junction bases outside the gene matches: 9. The germline V gene has CDR1 SEHNR and CDR2 FQNEAQ (reference sequence). This CDR3 has 16 residues. The CDR3 DNA sequence: TGTGCCAGCAGCGCGGACAGGGCTAAGAGCTCCTACGAGCAGTACTTC. Amino acids: CASSADRAKSSYEQYF.

The chain joins TRBV12-3 or TRBV12-4 to TRBJ1-2, with 7 bases aligning to TRBD1. J lost 2 bases, V lost 4 bases, and 10 bases had no gene match. The CDR3 runs 16 residues. The CDR3 spells CASSSNWDSYNYGYTF. CDR3 bases: TGTGCCAGCAGTTCTAACTGGGACAGTTACAACTATGGCTACACCTTC.

This chain uses TRBV20-1 with TRBJ1-6; D is undetermined. Germline V gene sequence: CDR1 DFQATT, CDR2 SNEGSKA (reference sequence). Trimming left V 1 base short and J 0 bases short, with 10 bases between. CDR3 length: 16 amino acids. The chain's CDR3 is CSARGDLSSYNSPLHF. The CDR3 nucleotides are TGCAGTGCTAGAGGAGACCTGAGCTCCTATAATTCACCCCTCCACTTT.

The gene calls are TRBV7-2 and TRBJ2-7, with TRBD2 identical over 9 bases. J was trimmed by 1 base and V by 4 bases; bases with no gene match: 8. The length of the CDR3 is 16 residues. Germline-derived CDR1 and CDR2 are SGHTA and FQGNSA. CDR3 bases: TGTGCCAGCAGCTCTAATCCTAGCGGGGAATCCTACGAGCAGTACTTC. The encoded protein is CASSSNPSGESYEQYF.

This clonotype was seen more than once but under ten times. The genes are TRBV27 and TRBJ1-1; no definite D call. The CDR3 loop spans 14 amino acids. CDR1 is MNHEY, CDR2 SMNVEV, per germline (reference sequence). Trimming cost V 0 bases and J 3 bases, with 8 bases left between them. Written as DNA, the CDR3 is TGTGCCAGCAGTTTATCGGTAGTATACACTGAAGCTTTCTTT. Amino acids: CASSLSVVYTEAFF.

The rearrangement links TRBV12-3 or TRBV12-4 to TRBJ1-1; tentatively, D is TRBD1 (5 bases). Trimming left V 3 bases short and J 1 base short, with 21 bases between. CDR3 length: 18 residues. CDR3 sequence reads: CASSFGRLGGGWNTEAFF. The CDR3, as DNA: TGTGCCAGCAGTTTTGGCCGCCTGGGGGGGGGGTGGAACACTGAAGCTTTCTTT.

At least ten counts were recorded for this clonotype. The chain has TRBV7-2 and TRBJ2-7; D is possibly TRBD2 (6 bases). The germline gives CDR1 SGHTA, CDR2 FQGNSA. Trimming removed 1 base from V and 0 bases from J, with 10 bases in between. The CDR3 has 15 residues. CDR3 sequence (DNA): TGTGCCAGCAGCTTAGGAGGAGGGATCTCCTACGAGCAGTACTTC. Protein sequence: CASSLGGGISYEQYF.

This clonotype turned up a few times. This chain uses TRBV12-3 or TRBV12-4 with TRBJ1-4; D unclear. The CDR3 covers 14 residues. V was cut by 6 bases and J by 7 bases, with 15 bases left in between. CDR3 in amino acids: CASSPVGGREKLFF. The CDR3 DNA reads as TGTGCCAGCAGCCCCGTAGGAGGGCGTGAAAAACTGTTTTTT.

This clonotype was seen at least ten times. This chain's CDR3 is CASSNRAHNEQFF. In nucleotides, the CDR3 is TGTGCCAGCAGTAACAGGGCCCACAATGAGCAGTTCTTC. The rearrangement uses TRBV25-1 and TRBJ2-1; weak D call: TRBD1 (6 bases). The CDR3 runs to 13 residues. V was clipped by 5 bases and J by 5 bases, with 10 bases between them. Germline values: CDR1 MGHDK, CDR2 SYGVNS.

This clonotype was observed a few times. The chain recombines TRBV12-3 or TRBV12-4 with TRBJ2-7; tentative D call: TRBD1 (5 bases). V dropped 7 bases and J dropped 3 bases, with 16 bases sitting between them. The CDR3 consists of 14 residues. CDR3 residues: CASNQLGAGYEQYF. The CDR3 nucleotides read TGTGCCAGCAACCAACTTGGGGCTGGCTACGAGCAGTACTTC.

This chain joins TRBV29-1 and TRBJ1-1; D perhaps matches TRBD1 (5 bases). CDR1 is SQVTM, CDR2 ANQGSEA, per germline. The CDR3 covers 12 residues. The V and J ends lost 5 bases and 4 bases respectively, with 11 bases between them. This chain's CDR3 is CSVQGSSTEAFF. CDR3 bases: TGCAGCGTTCAGGGATCGAGCACTGAAGCTTTCTTT.

V usage is TRBV12-3 or TRBV12-4 and J usage is TRBJ2-3, with D maybe TRBD1 (6 bases). This CDR3 is 14 amino acids long. V was clipped by 6 bases and J by 1 base, with 11 bases between them. The CDR3 protein is CASSPGVRTDTQYF. The CDR3 DNA sequence: TGTGCCAGCAGCCCAGGGGTCCGCACAGATACGCAGTATTTT.

The V call is TRBV29-1, the J call TRBJ2-1; 7 nucleotides match TRBD2. In germline, CDR1 is SQVTM, CDR2 ANQGSEA. Trimming took 4 bases from V and 4 from J; bases not matched to a gene: 4. This CDR3 spans 13 amino acids. The CDR3 loop reads CSVAVGGYNEQFF. For the CDR3, the DNA is TGCAGCGTTGCGGTGGGGGGGTACAATGAGCAGTTCTTC.

This clonotype has just a few counts. This sequence joins TRBV14 and TRBJ1-6; a weak D match, TRBD1 (5 bases). V lost 8 bases, J lost 8 bases, and 16 bases lay in between. The CDR3 has 14 amino acids. CDR1 SGHDN and CDR2 FVKESK come from the germline V gene. CDR3 sequence: CASLEGCGDSPLHF. The CDR3 nucleotides are TGTGCCAGCTTGGAGGGGTGCGGTGATTCACCCCTCCACTTT.

The CDR3 DNA reads as TGCGCCAGCAGCCGGGGGTCCGACAACTACGAGCAGTACTTC. It translates to CASSRGSDNYEQYF. V usage is TRBV5-1 and J usage is TRBJ2-7; tentative D call: TRBD2 (6 bases). The V gene's germline CDR1 is SGHRS and CDR2 YFSETQ. Between the trimmed V and J ends, which lost 4 bases and 3 bases, there was a span of 14 bases. The CDR3 is 14 residues long.

The chain combines TRBV29-1 with TRBJ1-2; maybe TRBD1 (5 bases). Germline CDR1 SQVTM, CDR2 ANQGSEA. The CDR3 contains 13 residues. Trimming shortened V by 6 bases and J by 4 bases, and 15 bases separated the two germline ends. The CDR3 loop reads CSVRRQSSYGYTF. Here the CDR3 DNA reads TGCAGCGTAAGAAGACAGTCCAGCTATGGCTACACCTTC.

This chain connects TRBV20-1 to TRBJ2-1; 7 bases agree with TRBD2. Losses at the gene ends were 0 bases for V and 3 bases for J; bases not matched to a gene: 8. Germline CDR1 DFQATT, CDR2 SNEGSKA (reference sequence). The CDR3 spans 16 residues. CDR3 protein: CSARDGGGDHYNEQFF. The CDR3 DNA reads TGCAGTGCTAGAGATGGGGGGGGGGACCACTACAATGAGCAGTTCTTC.

This clonotype was detected only a few times. For the CDR3, the DNA is TGTGCCAGCAGCCCGGTTGTGACTAATGAAAAACTGTTTTTT. Protein: CASSPVVTNEKLFF. V usage is TRBV3-1 and J usage is TRBJ1-4, with D hard to call. The length of the CDR3 is 14 residues. V was pared by 4 bases and J by 2 bases, with 8 bases between. CDR1 is LGHDT and CDR2 is YNNKEL in the germline V gene (reference sequence).

This sequence joins TRBV12-3 or TRBV12-4 and TRBJ2-5, with TRBD1 matching 10 bases. The CDR3 contains 15 residues. V lost 7 bases, J lost 2 bases, and 7 bases stayed unmatched. The CDR3 DNA reads as TGTGCCAGCAAGGGGGGACAGGGGTTACAAGAGACCCAGTACTTC. This sequence encodes CASKGGQGLQETQYF.

The chain carries TRBV20-1 and TRBJ2-3; D unclear. From germline, CDR1 is DFQATT and CDR2 SNEGSKA (reference sequence). CDR3 length: 12 amino acids. Trimming removed 1 base at V and 3 bases at J, with 5 bases between. The CDR3 DNA reads TGCAGTGCTAGAGCCCCAACAGATACGCAGTATTTT. Translating gives CSARAPTDTQYF.

This clonotype was seen a handful of times. V and J are TRBV14 and TRBJ2-5; 7 nucleotides align to TRBD2. Looked up from germline, CDR1 is SGHDN and CDR2 is FVKESK. Trimming took 1 base from V and 2 from J; bases not matched to a gene: 7. The CDR3 runs 16 residues. The CDR3 is CASSQGGGRDQETQYF. The CDR3 DNA follows: TGTGCCAGCAGCCAAGGTGGAGGGAGGGATCAAGAGACCCAGTACTTC.

The chain recombines TRBV12-3 or TRBV12-4 with TRBJ2-5; the D call may be TRBD1 or TRBD2 (5 bases each). The V and J ends lost 2 bases and 4 bases respectively, with 11 bases between them. This CDR3 has 14 amino acids. The CDR3 nucleotides read TGTGCCAGCAGTTTAAGAGGGGTCACAGAGACCCAGTACTTC. Its protein product is CASSLRGVTETQYF.

The J gene is TRBJ2-4, the V gene TRBV6-1; possibly TRBD1 for D (6 bases). Trimming stripped 3 bases from V and 1 base from J, with 16 bases between. Germline V gene lookup returns CDR1 MNHNS and CDR2 SASEGT. The CDR3 extends over 17 amino acids. The CDR3 protein is CASSDEGEGGAKNIQYF. CDR3 coding DNA: TGTGCCAGCAGTGATGAGGGTGAAGGGGGTGCCAAAAACATTCAGTACTTC.